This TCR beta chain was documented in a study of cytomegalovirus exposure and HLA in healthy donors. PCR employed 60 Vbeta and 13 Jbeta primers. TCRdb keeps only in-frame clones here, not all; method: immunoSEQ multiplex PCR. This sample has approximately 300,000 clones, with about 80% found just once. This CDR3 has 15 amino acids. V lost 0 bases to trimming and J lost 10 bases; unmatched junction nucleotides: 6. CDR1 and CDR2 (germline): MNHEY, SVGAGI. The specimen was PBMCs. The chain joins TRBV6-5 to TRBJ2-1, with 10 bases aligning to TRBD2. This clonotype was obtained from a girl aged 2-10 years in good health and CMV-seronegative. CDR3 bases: TGTGCCAGCAGTTACTCGATACTAGCGGGATTGGAGCAGTTCTTC. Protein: CASSYSILAGLEQFF.